The next 10 T cell receptor beta chains were all read from a single sample in a study of blood T cell repertoires in COVID-19. The table came from immunoSEQ multiplex PCR; TCRdb's copy has only in-frame clones and leaves some out. Of 120,000 to 150,000 clones in the sample, roughly four fifths were seen once. Input material: peripheral blood. Receptors originate from a woman of 80 years or more in a cohort sampled during active or convalescent COVID-19.

The chain couples TRBV4-2 to TRBJ2-7, with 10 positions matching TRBD2. The CDR3 is 15 residues long. Germline CDR1 and CDR2: LGHNA and YNFKEQ. With 0 bases clipped from V and 5 bases from J, the junction kept 4 bases outside the gene matches. Here the CDR3 reads CASSQDLAGGHEQYV. CDR3 nucleotide sequence: TGTGCCAGCAGCCAAGATTTAGCGGGGGGACACGAGCAGTACGTC.

This rearrangement joins TRBV19 to TRBJ1-3; TRBD1 matches 8 bases. CDR1 is LNHDA and CDR2 is SQIVND in the germline V gene (reference sequence). V lost 6 bases to trimming and J lost 0 bases; unmatched junction nucleotides: 13. This CDR3 contains 18 residues. CDR3 residues: CASRGSSGGTYSGNTIYF. The CDR3 coding sequence is TGTGCCAGTAGGGGATCTTCAGGGGGCACCTACTCTGGAAACACCATATATTTT. The variable domain in full, with the rest retrieved from reference TRBV19 and TRBJ1-3, is DGGITQSPKYLFRKEGQNVTLSCEQNLNHDAMYWYRQDPGQGLRLIYYSQIVNDFQKGDIAEGYSVSREKKESFPLTVTSAQKNPTAFYLCASRGSSGGTYSGNTIYFGEGSWLTVV.

The rearrangement joins TRBV7-8 to TRBJ1-1, with D possibly being TRBD1 (5 bases). The length of the CDR3 is 13 residues. V shed 4 bases and J shed 3 bases, with 9 bases lying between them. The germline gives CDR1 SGHVS, CDR2 FQNEAQ. The CDR3 DNA reads as TGTGCCAGCAGCTCCGACAGAGACACTGAAGCTTTCTTT. This sequence encodes CASSSDRDTEAFF.

This chain links TRBV5-6 with TRBJ1-3; D not certain. There are 16 residues in the CDR3. Trimming pared 1 base from V and 0 bases from J, leaving 11 bases between. Per germline, CDR1 SGHDT and CDR2 YYEEEE. As DNA, the CDR3 is TGTGCCAGCAGCTTGAGAACGGGGAGCTCTGGAAACACCATATATTTT. This translates into CASSLRTGSSGNTIYF.

The chain is built from TRBV7-2 and TRBJ1-2; tentatively, D is TRBD1 (6 bases). Trimming shortened V by 3 bases and J by 1 base, and 12 bases separated the two germline ends. The CDR3 sequence is 15 residues long. Germline V gene lookup returns CDR1 SGHTA and CDR2 FQGNSA. CDR3 nucleotide sequence: TGTGCCAGCAGCTTTAGGCAGGGGAGTAACTATGGCTACACCTTC. This encodes CASSFRQGSNYGYTF.

This chain connects TRBV5-5 to TRBJ1-3; 10 bases are a match to TRBD1. The V segment lost 0 bases and the J segment 9 bases; nucleotides outside the gene matches: 6. The germline CDR1 and CDR2 sequences are SGHKS and YYEKEE (reference sequence). This CDR3 spans 15 amino acids. CDR3 amino acids: CASSLVWTGGATIYF. The CDR3 DNA is TGTGCCAGCAGCTTGGTGTGGACAGGGGGTGCCACCATATATTTT. Full variable domain (outside the CDR3, taken from reference TRBV5-5 and TRBJ1-3): DAGVTQSPTHLIKTRGQQVTLRCSPISGHKSVSWYQQVLGQGPQFIFQYYEKEERGRGNFPDRFSARQFPNYSSELNVNALLLGDSALYLCASSLVWTGGATIYFGEGSWLTVV.

On this clone: Other DNA sequences in this specimen translate into the identical CDR3. The chain employs TRBV18 and TRBJ1-5; D is unresolved. The CDR3 totals 15 residues. V shed 3 bases and J shed 0 bases, with 9 bases lying between them. Germline CDR1 is KGHSH and CDR2 is LQKENI. CDR3 nucleotide sequence: TGTGCCAGCTCACCGAACAGCAATAGCAATCAGCCCCAGCATTTT. Residues: CASSPNSNSNQPQHF. The variable domain in full, with the rest retrieved from reference TRBV18 and TRBJ1-5, is NAGVMQNPRHLVRRRGQEARLRCSPMKGHSHVYWYRQLPEEGLKFMVYLQKENIIDESGMPKERFSAEFPKEGPSILRIQQVVRGDSAAYFCASSPNSNSNQPQHFGDGTRLSIL.

This chain connects TRBV11-2 to TRBJ1-2; 8 bases fit TRBD1. V was clipped by 5 bases and J by 8 bases; unmatched bases: 13. Looked up from germline, CDR1 is SGHAT and CDR2 is FQNNGV. The CDR3 length is 15 residues. The CDR3 reads CASSRSTGVEGGYTF. DNA for the CDR3: TGTGCCAGCAGCCGCTCGACAGGGGTTGAAGGCGGCTACACCTTC.

This clone was observed a few times. The chain combines TRBV7-2 with TRBJ2-1; 9 nucleotides align to TRBD2. This CDR3 comprises 15 residues. Germline V gives CDR1 SGHTA, CDR2 FQGNSA. With V trimmed by 5 bases and J by 0 bases, 2 bases remained unmatched. DNA of the CDR3: TGTGCCAGCAGCCGCGGGGGGGCCTCCTACAATGAGCAGTTCTTC. Protein sequence: CASSRGGASYNEQFF.

This clone was seen only a few times. CDR3 sequence reads: CASSQGQVGETQYF. As DNA, the CDR3 is TGTGCCAGCAGCCAGGGGCAGGTTGGGGAGACCCAGTACTTC. The J gene is TRBJ2-5, the V gene TRBV3-1 (or the pseudogene TRBV3-2), with D possibly being TRBD1 (5 bases). CDR1 LGHDT and CDR2 YNNKEL come from the germline V gene (reference sequence). The V and J ends lost 3 bases and 5 bases respectively, with 13 bases between them. The CDR3 is 14 amino acids.